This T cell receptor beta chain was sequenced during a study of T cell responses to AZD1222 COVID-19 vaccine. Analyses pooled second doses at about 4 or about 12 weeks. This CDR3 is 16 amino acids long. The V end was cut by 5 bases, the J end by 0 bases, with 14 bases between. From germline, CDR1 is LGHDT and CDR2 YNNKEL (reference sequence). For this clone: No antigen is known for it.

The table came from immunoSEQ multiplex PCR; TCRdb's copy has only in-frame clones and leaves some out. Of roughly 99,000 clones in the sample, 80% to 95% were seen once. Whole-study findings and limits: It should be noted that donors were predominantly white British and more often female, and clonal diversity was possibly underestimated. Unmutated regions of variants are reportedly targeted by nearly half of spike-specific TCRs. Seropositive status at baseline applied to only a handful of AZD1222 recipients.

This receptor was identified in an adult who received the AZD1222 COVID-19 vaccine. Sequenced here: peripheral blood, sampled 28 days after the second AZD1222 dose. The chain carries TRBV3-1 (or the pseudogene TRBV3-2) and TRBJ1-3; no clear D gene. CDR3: CASSTLRRTSGNTIYF. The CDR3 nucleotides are TGTGCCAGCAGCACCCTACGGCGTACCTCTGGAAACACCATATATTTT.